Presented here are 28 T cell receptor beta chains from one specimen sequenced in a study of neurological immune-mediated disorders. TCRdb reprocessed the 5' RACE reads with MiXCR, giving one entry per CDR3 protein. The sample consists of more than 35,000 distinct CDR3 sequences, just over 3% of them appearing once. Source material: PBMCs. These receptors all stem from a woman in her fifties or sixties with multiple sclerosis.

This clonotype was observed at least ten times. The chain recombines TRBV20-1 with TRBJ2-5, with 9 nucleotides matching TRBD2. Germline-derived CDR1 and CDR2 are DFQATT and SNEGSKA (reference sequence). J gave up 4 bases and V 3 bases, and 3 bases lay outside the gene matches. The CDR3 has 13 amino acids. CDR3 protein: CSARATSGETQYF. CDR3 bases: TGCAGTGCTAGGGCGACTAGCGGAGAGACCCAGTACTTC.

This clonotype has ten or more counts. The rearrangement uses TRBV24-1 and TRBJ2-3, with unresolved D. V was clipped by 5 bases and J by 3 bases, with 2 bases between them. The germline gives CDR1 KGHDR, CDR2 SFDVKD. The CDR3 consists of 11 residues. CDR3 in amino acids: CATSGTDTQYF. The CDR3 DNA is TGTGCCACCAGTGGTACAGATACGCAGTATTTT.

This clonotype was seen repeatedly, ten times or more. The V and J genes are TRBV21-1 and TRBJ1-2. TRBV21-1 is given as a pseudogene. The CDR3 spans 15 residues. CDR3 residues: CASDQVGGGVYGYTF. The CDR3 bases are TGTGCCAGCGACCAGGTCGGGGGGGGGGTCTATGGCTACACCTTC.

This clonotype was counted many times. The genes are TRBV18 and TRBJ1-6; no reliable D call. V shed 0 bases and J shed 8 bases, with 11 bases lying between them. The CDR3 is 15 residues long. The germline gives CDR1 KGHSH, CDR2 LQKENI. The CDR3 DNA reads TGTGCCAGCTCACCACCGAGCAGAAACGATTCACCCCTCCACTTT. Encoded protein: CASSPPSRNDSPLHF.

This clonotype was counted at least ten times. The genes are TRBV7-9 and TRBJ1-4; D is undetermined. CDR1 and CDR2 from the germline V gene are SEHNR and FQNEAQ (reference sequence). This CDR3 comprises 16 residues. Trimming removed 4 bases at V and 7 bases at J, with 19 bases between. The CDR3 here is CASSSRVRPGGEKLFF. In DNA form, the CDR3 reads TGTGCCAGCAGCTCCCGCGTTCGACCGGGCGGTGAAAAACTGTTTTTT. Looking up the rest from reference TRBV7-9 and TRBJ1-4 gives the full variable domain: DTGVSQNPRHKITKRGQNVTFRCDPISEHNRLYWYRQTLGQGPEFLTYFQNEAQLEKSRLLSDRFSAERPKGSFSTLEIQRTEQGDSAMYLCASSSRVRPGGEKLFFGSGTQLSVL.

This clonotype was detected many times. This chain uses TRBV7-2 with TRBJ2-5; a weak D match, TRBD1 (5 bases). Looked up from germline, CDR1 is SGHTA and CDR2 is FQGNSA. The CDR3 contains 15 residues. Trimming pared 4 bases from V and 4 bases from J, leaving 16 bases between. CDR3 residues: CASSSSQGGLETQYF. Here the CDR3 DNA reads TGTGCCAGCAGCTCCTCTCAGGGTGGGTTAGAGACCCAGTACTTC.

This clonotype was seen many times. The chain uses TRBV20-1 and TRBJ2-3; tentative D call: TRBD1 (5 bases). Germline values: CDR1 DFQATT, CDR2 SNEGSKA (reference sequence). V lost 2 bases and J lost 4, with 16 bases in between. CDR3 length: 15 amino acids. The CDR3 sequence is CSARLAGKSSDTQYF. Written as DNA, the CDR3 is TGCAGTGCTAGATTGGCAGGGAAGAGCTCAGATACGCAGTATTTT.

This clonotype was seen many times. The CDR3 protein is CASSSAPREQYV. DNA for the CDR3: TGTGCCAGCAGTAGCGCGCCCCGCGAGCAGTACGTC. The V gene is TRBV6-1, the J gene TRBJ2-7, with D unclear. The CDR3 spans 12 residues. Deletions cut 5 bases from V and 6 bases from J, with 11 bases between. CDR1 is MNHNS, CDR2 SASEGT, per germline.

There are many counts of this clonotype. This chain uses TRBV10-3 with TRBJ2-4; possible D gene TRBD1, 5 bases. The CDR3 has 13 residues. V was pared by 3 bases and J by 8 bases, with 11 bases between. The germline V gene has CDR1 ENHRY and CDR2 SYGVKD. Here the CDR3 reads CAISEPQGDIQYF. The CDR3 region has the DNA TGTGCCATCAGTGAACCCCAAGGGGACATTCAGTACTTC.

This clonotype was observed many times. The rearrangement joins TRBV7-2 to TRBJ1-1, with TRBD1 identical over 7 bases. The germline gives CDR1 SGHTA, CDR2 FQGNSA. The CDR3 consists of 14 residues. V gave up 2 bases and J gave up 4 bases; unmatched junction bases: 4. The CDR3 DNA reads as TGTGCCAGCAGCTTACAAGGGACAGCCACTGAAGCTTTCTTT. Translation gives CASSLQGTATEAFF.

This clonotype was recorded many times. The chain is built from TRBV7-3 and TRBJ1-1; 7 nucleotides agree with TRBD1. V shed 4 bases, J shed 4 bases, and the junction held 3 bases outside the gene matches. This CDR3 has 13 amino acids. Germline lookup yields CDR1 SGHTA and CDR2 FQGTGA. The CDR3 sequence is CASSSTGITEAFF. The CDR3 bases are TGTGCCAGCAGCTCGACAGGGATCACTGAAGCTTTCTTT.

This clonotype came up many times. The V and J genes are TRBV5-1 and TRBJ2-2, with 8 bases lining up with TRBD2. The CDR3 sequence is 16 residues long. J gave up 6 bases and V 4 bases, and 11 bases lay outside the gene matches. Per germline, CDR1 SGHRS and CDR2 YFSETQ. Here the CDR3 DNA reads TGCGCCAGCAGCGAGGGACTAGGAGGGGTACCCGGGGAGCTGTTTTTT. This encodes CASSEGLGGVPGELFF.

This clonotype was detected many times. The V gene is TRBV7-2, the J gene TRBJ2-3, with D hard to call. CDR3 length equals 15 residues. Germline CDR1 reads SGHTA; CDR2 reads FQGNSA. V gave up 1 base and J gave up 2 bases, with 10 bases separating them. The CDR3 DNA reads as TGTGCCAGCAGCTTAGTGCATCAACCCACAGATACGCAGTATTTT. Protein product: CASSLVHQPTDTQYF.

This clonotype has at least ten counts. This chain uses TRBV2 with TRBJ2-3; tentative D call: TRBD2 (7 bases). This CDR3 contains 15 residues. Germline V gene data show CDR1 as SNHLY and CDR2 as FYNNEI. V shed 4 bases and J shed 3 bases, with 14 bases lying between them. CDR3 in DNA: TGTGCCAGCAGTGGGAGAGGGGGGGGGACAGATACGCAGTATTTT. Translation: CASSGRGGGTDTQYF.

Many counts were recorded for this clonotype. The CDR3 DNA follows: TGCGCCAGCAGCCGGCGGGACACGAGCACAGATACGCAGTATTTT. The encoded protein is CASSRRDTSTDTQYF. The chain recombines TRBV5-1 with TRBJ2-3; tentatively, D is TRBD1 or TRBD2 (6 bases each). CDR3 size: 15 residues. Trimming shortened V by 4 bases and J by 0 bases, and 12 bases separated the two germline ends. Germline CDR1 SGHRS, CDR2 YFSETQ.

The sample holds many counts of this clonotype. The rearrangement uses TRBV28 and TRBJ2-7, with D possibly being TRBD1 (6 bases). The CDR3 is made up of 15 amino acids. V was trimmed by 6 bases and J by 3 bases, leaving 18 bases between them. Germline-derived CDR1 and CDR2 are MDHEN and SYDVKM. The CDR3 region is CASSPGVSKHYEQYF. In nucleotides, the CDR3 is TGTGCCAGCAGCCCAGGGGTTTCTAAACACTACGAGCAGTACTTC.

This clonotype has ten or more counts. The J gene is TRBJ2-7, the V gene TRBV10-3; a weak D match, TRBD2 (5 bases). This CDR3 has 15 residues. V lost 7 bases and J 6 bases, leaving 22 bases between the germline ends. Germline V gene data show CDR1 as ENHRY and CDR2 as SYGVKD. For the CDR3, the DNA is TGTGCCATCACCTCTACTAGTAGAGGGATAAGCGAGCAGTACTTC. Translation: CAITSTSRGISEQYF.

Sample share makes this clonotype medium-sized. An end of the junction differs from the germline gene, which may be a read error. The chain is built from TRBV10-2 and TRBJ1-5; a possible D gene is TRBD1 (5 bases). The CDR3 is 14 residues long. CDR1 and CDR2 (germline): WSHSY, SAAADI. CDR3 loop: CASSESGPNKTQNF. Written as DNA, the CDR3 is TGCGCCAGCAGTGAGTCGGGGCCGAATAAGACCCAGAATTTT.

This clonotype was counted ten times or more. The chain is built from TRBV5-1 and TRBJ2-1; a possible D gene is TRBD2 (6 bases). CDR1 is SGHRS, CDR2 YFSETQ, per germline. V was cut by 2 bases and J by 5 bases, with 17 bases left in between. The CDR3 consists of 16 residues. The CDR3 DNA is TGCGCCAGCAGCTTAATTCCAGGTAGCGGCCACAATGAGCAGTTCTTC. Residues: CASSLIPGSGHNEQFF. Variable domain in full (rest from reference TRBV5-1 and TRBJ2-1): KAGVTQTPRYLIKTRGQQVTLSCSPISGHRSVSWYQQTPGQGLQFLFEYFSETQRNKGNFPGRFSGRQFSNSRSEMNVSTLELGDSALYLCASSLIPGSGHNEQFFGPGTRLTVL.

This clonotype came up many times. V gene TRBV10-2 combines with J gene TRBJ2-4, with 11 bases identical to TRBD2. CDR1 and CDR2 (germline): WSHSY, SAAADI. CDR3 length equals 18 residues. V gave up 7 bases and J gave up 1 base; unmatched junction bases: 12. The CDR3 reads CASTPTSGTRAAKNIQYF. The CDR3 DNA is TGCGCCAGCACCCCGACTAGCGGGACGCGCGCGGCCAAAAACATTCAGTACTTC.

This clonotype was seen repeatedly, ten times or more. The rearrangement links TRBV7-9 to TRBJ2-5; TRBD1 aligns across 7 bases. Germline V lookup: CDR1 SEHNR, CDR2 FQNEAQ (reference sequence). The CDR3 loop spans 15 amino acids. The V gene end was trimmed by 5 bases and the J gene end by 1 base; junction bases not matched to a gene: 7. CDR3 protein: CASSQNRDSQETQYF. The CDR3, as DNA: TGTGCCAGCAGCCAAAACCGGGACAGCCAAGAGACCCAGTACTTC. Variable domain in full (rest from reference TRBV7-9 and TRBJ2-5): DTGVSQNPRHKITKRGQNVTFRCDPISEHNRLYWYRQTLGQGPEFLTYFQNEAQLEKSRLLSDRFSAERPKGSFSTLEIQRTEQGDSAMYLCASSQNRDSQETQYFGPGTRLLVL.

In this sample, this clonotype turned up many times. CDR3 sequence reads: CSARDGTGNNEQFF. The CDR3 DNA reads TGCAGTGCTAGAGATGGGACTGGAAATAATGAGCAGTTCTTC. This chain connects TRBV20-1 to TRBJ2-1, with D perhaps TRBD2 (6 bases). The length of the CDR3 is 14 residues. Germline V lookup: CDR1 DFQATT, CDR2 SNEGSKA (reference sequence). The germline V and J ends were trimmed by 0 bases and 7 bases, with 13 bases remaining between them.

In its sample, this clonotype was seen many times. The chain carries TRBV20-1 and TRBJ2-3, with a weak D call TRBD1 (6 bases). Germline CDR1 DFQATT, CDR2 SNEGSKA (reference sequence). The V end was cut by 3 bases, the J end by 5 bases, with 12 bases between. The CDR3 consists of 13 residues. CDR3 residues: CSASLQGEDTQYF. The CDR3 coding sequence is TGCAGTGCTAGCTTACAGGGTGAAGATACGCAGTATTTT.

In this sample, this clonotype turned up many times. The chain recombines TRBV12-3 or TRBV12-4 with TRBJ1-5, with a tentative D call TRBD1 (5 bases). CDR3 length: 15 amino acids. V lost 5 bases and J lost 3, with 14 bases in between. Here the CDR3 reads CASSEIRGLNQPQHF. The CDR3 DNA reads as TGTGCCAGCAGTGAGATTCGGGGCCTCAATCAGCCCCAGCATTTT.

This clonotype was picked up many times. The chain carries TRBV5-1 and TRBJ2-3; D possibly corresponds to TRBD2 (6 bases). V lost 0 bases to trimming and J lost 2 bases, with 13 bases between them. Looked up from germline, CDR1 is SGHRS and CDR2 is YFSETQ. CDR3 size: 16 residues. The DNA for the CDR3 is TGCGCCAGCAGCTTGGACGAGGGGACTTACACAGATACGCAGTATTTT. It codes for CASSLDEGTYTDTQYF.

This clonotype was detected ten times or more. The chain has TRBV9 and TRBJ1-2, with TRBD1 as a possible D gene (5 bases). The CDR3 has 15 amino acids. Germline loops: CDR1 SGDLS, CDR2 YYNGEE. The germline V and J ends were trimmed by 4 bases and 4 bases, with 17 bases remaining between them. The CDR3 bases are TGTGCCAGCAGCCCCGGGACTCCGGGTAGCTATGGCTACACCTTC. Translation gives CASSPGTPGSYGYTF.

This clonotype was counted at least ten times. The J gene is TRBJ1-2, the V gene TRBV29-1, with TRBD1 identical over 8 bases. Looked up from germline, CDR1 is SQVTM and CDR2 is ANQGSEA. The CDR3 is 14 residues long. V lost 4 bases to trimming and J lost 1 base; unmatched junction nucleotides: 5. The CDR3: CSVGAGGDNYGYTF. CDR3 in DNA: TGCAGCGTTGGGGCAGGGGGCGATAACTATGGCTACACCTTC.

The sample holds many counts of this clonotype. The chain combines TRBV20-1 with TRBJ2-2; maybe TRBD2 (5 bases). V lost 0 bases, J lost 1 base, and 12 bases lay in between. Looked up from germline, CDR1 is DFQATT and CDR2 is SNEGSKA (reference sequence). The CDR3 loop spans 16 amino acids. CDR3 region: CSARDFARVNTGELFF. DNA for the CDR3: TGCAGTGCTAGAGATTTCGCGCGGGTGAACACCGGGGAGCTGTTTTTT.